The 28 T cell receptor beta chains in this list originate from one sample, sequenced in a study of human T cells and chemical hapten exposure. Before extraction, the whole blood was not fractionated, and total RNA was taken from it. TCRdb analysed the 5' RACE reads with MiXCR anew, one entry per CDR3 protein. In the table there are 130,000 or so distinct CDR3 sequences, over 3.5% of which are singletons. The origin of the receptors is a female donor in good health.

There are many counts of this clonotype. The V call is TRBV7-2, the J call TRBJ2-3; D not resolved. V was shortened by 4 bases and J by 2 bases, with 7 bases between the two germline ends. CDR1 and CDR2 (germline): SGHTA, FQGNSA. This CDR3 contains 13 residues. CDR3 sequence reads: CASSSSFTDTQYF. The CDR3 nucleotides read TGTGCCAGCAGCTCCTCCTTCACAGATACGCAGTATTTT.

This clonotype was counted many times. The chain employs TRBV28 and TRBJ2-5; 8 nucleotides line up with TRBD1. The CDR3 extends over 14 amino acids. V shed 5 bases, J shed 0 bases, and the junction held 2 bases outside the gene matches. The germline CDR1 and CDR2 sequences are MDHEN and SYDVKM. CDR3 protein: CASSPDRDQETQYF. The CDR3 nucleotides are TGTGCCAGCAGTCCGGACAGGGACCAAGAGACCCAGTACTTC.

In this sample, this clonotype turned up many times. V and J are TRBV7-2 and TRBJ2-5; 8 bases agree with TRBD1. V shed 5 bases and J 1 base; nucleotides not matched to a gene: 6. Germline CDR1 and CDR2: SGHTA and FQGNSA. This CDR3 region has 15 residues. CDR3 residues: CASSRPGQGQETQYF. For the CDR3, the DNA is TGTGCCAGCAGCCGCCCTGGACAGGGCCAAGAGACCCAGTACTTC.

This clonotype appeared many times. The chain combines TRBV4-2 with TRBJ1-1; D unclear. V was pared by 1 base and J by 2 bases, with 17 bases between. The CDR3 is 17 amino acids. Per the germline V gene, CDR1 is LGHNA and CDR2 is YNFKEQ. The CDR3 region is CASSQVRAGQPNTEAFF. DNA for the CDR3: TGTGCCAGCAGCCAAGTAAGGGCCGGCCAACCCAACACTGAAGCTTTCTTT.

This clonotype appeared many times. The CDR3: CSALDRDVGTGELFF. DNA for the CDR3: TGCAGTGCCCTCGACAGGGATGTTGGCACCGGGGAGCTGTTTTTT. The V call is TRBV20-1, the J call TRBJ2-2; TRBD1 aligns across 7 bases. V lost 6 bases to trimming and J lost 4 bases; unmatched junction nucleotides: 11. CDR1 DFQATT and CDR2 SNEGSKA come from the germline V gene (reference sequence). The CDR3 covers 15 residues.

In its sample, this clonotype was seen many times. The chain employs TRBV5-1 and TRBJ1-6; D gene uncertain. Trimming took 0 bases from V and 8 from J, leaving 6 bases between them. This CDR3 is built from 13 residues. Germline loops: CDR1 SGHRS, CDR2 YFSETQ. CDR3 DNA: TGCGCCAGCAGCTTGGACAGTTATTCACCCCTCCACTTT. Translation gives CASSLDSYSPLHF.

This clonotype was observed at least ten times. This sequence joins TRBV6-2 or TRBV6-3 and TRBJ2-1; D not certain. Germline V gives CDR1 MNHEY, CDR2 SVGEGT. V was trimmed by 10 bases and J by 0 bases, leaving 16 bases between them. CDR3 length: 15 residues. The CDR3 sequence: CATKDTSSSYNEQFF. As DNA, the CDR3 is TGTGCCACCAAAGACACGTCAAGCTCCTACAATGAGCAGTTCTTC.

This clonotype was seen many times. This sequence joins TRBV20-1 and TRBJ1-3; 7 bases agree with TRBD1. The CDR3 extends over 14 amino acids. Germline V gives CDR1 DFQATT, CDR2 SNEGSKA (reference sequence). The V gene end was trimmed by 5 bases and the J gene end by 2 bases; junction bases not matched to a gene: 6. CDR3 DNA: TGCAGTGCTCGGACAGGTGTTGCTGGAAACACCATATATTTT. It specifies CSARTGVAGNTIYF.

This clonotype was seen ten or more times. The rearrangement links TRBV7-2 to TRBJ1-5; 7 nucleotides line up with TRBD1. Germline-derived CDR1 and CDR2 are SGHTA and FQGNSA. The length of the CDR3 is 14 residues. V gave up 6 bases and J gave up 3 bases; unmatched junction bases: 5. DNA of the CDR3: TGTGCCAGCAGTCGGGACAGACCCAATCAGCCCCAGCATTTT. Translated: CASSRDRPNQPQHF.

This clonotype has ten or more counts. V usage is TRBV2 and J usage is TRBJ2-2; unclear D gene. V was pared by 8 bases and J by 1 base, with 11 bases between. The CDR3 has 14 residues. In germline, CDR1 is SNHLY, CDR2 FYNNEI. In nucleotides, the CDR3 is TGTGCCAGCGCGACCGATATGAACACCGGGGAGCTGTTTTTT. The encoded protein is CASATDMNTGELFF.

This clonotype was recorded many times. This chain joins TRBV12-3 or TRBV12-4 and TRBJ1-2; no clear D gene. V lost 0 bases and J lost 5, with 13 bases in between. There are 15 residues in the CDR3. Here the CDR3 reads CASSLARRAPYGYTF. The CDR3 DNA is TGTGCCAGCAGTTTAGCTCGTCGGGCCCCTTATGGCTACACCTTC.

The table lists this clonotype with many counts. V gene TRBV15 combines with J gene TRBJ2-5, with D tentatively TRBD1 or TRBD2 (5 bases each). Germline V lookup: CDR1 LNHNV, CDR2 YYDKDF (reference sequence). The CDR3 runs to 13 residues. Deletions cut 5 bases from V and 2 bases from J, with 9 bases between. CDR3 amino acids: CATSWGRQETQYF. CDR3 coding DNA: TGTGCCACCAGCTGGGGACGGCAAGAGACCCAGTACTTC.

This clonotype was counted many times. The CDR3 sequence: CSAIEQGVRRHEKLFF. For the CDR3, the DNA is TGCAGTGCTATAGAACAGGGTGTGAGGAGGCATGAAAAACTGTTTTTT. The chain carries TRBV20-1 and TRBJ1-4, with D possibly being TRBD1 (6 bases). Deletions cut 4 bases from V and 6 bases from J, with 21 bases between. Germline V gene sequence: CDR1 DFQATT, CDR2 SNEGSKA (reference sequence). This CDR3 contains 16 residues.

This clonotype was seen at least ten times. The V call is TRBV6-5, the J call TRBJ1-2, with no clear D. The CDR3 runs to 16 residues. The V end lost 6 bases, the J end lost 0 bases, and 17 bases lay between the germline ends. CDR1 MNHEY and CDR2 SVGAGI come from the germline V gene. CDR3 loop: CASRSTGMGANYGYTF. The CDR3 DNA sequence: TGTGCCAGCAGGTCCACCGGGATGGGAGCTAACTATGGCTACACCTTC.

This clonotype was counted between two and nine times. The rearrangement joins TRBV20-1 to TRBJ2-7, with TRBD1 identical over 7 bases. CDR3 length equals 14 residues. Per the germline V gene, CDR1 is DFQATT and CDR2 is SNEGSKA (reference sequence). Trimming cost V 2 bases and J 3 bases; bases outside gene matches: 7. The CDR3 loop is CSARSRQGYYEQYF. CDR3 bases: TGCAGTGCTAGAAGTCGACAGGGTTACTACGAGCAGTACTTC.

Ten or more counts support this clonotype. The chain combines TRBV6-6 with TRBJ1-1, with 7 positions matching TRBD1. In germline, CDR1 is MNHNY, CDR2 SVGAGI (reference sequence). V was clipped by 2 bases and J by 4 bases; unmatched bases: 4. The CDR3 is 14 amino acids. This CDR3 is CASSYGDSPTEAFF. CDR3 bases: TGTGCCAGCAGTTACGGGGACAGCCCCACTGAAGCTTTCTTT.

This clonotype has at least ten counts. The V call is TRBV27, the J call TRBJ2-7, with D hard to call. Germline CDR1 MNHEY, CDR2 SMNVEV (reference sequence). There are 14 residues in the CDR3. Trimming removed 3 bases from V and 0 bases from J, with 9 bases in between. CDR3 region: CASSFGLSSYEQYF. The CDR3 DNA reads TGTGCCAGCAGTTTTGGCCTTAGCTCCTACGAGCAGTACTTC.

This clonotype was recorded at least ten times. The chain uses TRBV20-1 and TRBJ1-1, with TRBD1 identical over 9 bases. CDR3 length: 13 residues. The J segment lost 11 bases and the V segment lost 6 bases, leaving 13 bases of the junction unmatched. The germline V gene has CDR1 DFQATT and CDR2 SNEGSKA (reference sequence). CDR3 protein: CSALDRGSLRAFF. For the CDR3, the DNA is TGCAGTGCGTTGGACAGGGGATCCCTGAGGGCTTTCTTT.

This clonotype was seen ten or more times. This rearrangement joins TRBV20-1 to TRBJ2-2; possible D gene TRBD2, 5 bases. CDR1 and CDR2 (germline): DFQATT, SNEGSKA (reference sequence). The CDR3 is 13 amino acids. V was shortened by 6 bases and J by 2 bases, with 10 bases between the two germline ends. The CDR3 bases are TGCAGTGCCTGGACTTACAACACCGGGGAGCTGTTTTTT. As protein: CSAWTYNTGELFF.

This clonotype was recorded a few times. The chain recombines TRBV7-2 with TRBJ1-2; TRBD1 matches 9 bases. CDR3 length: 14 residues. The V segment lost 1 base and the J segment 7 bases; nucleotides outside the gene matches: 4. The germline gives CDR1 SGHTA, CDR2 FQGNSA. DNA for the CDR3: TGTGCCAGCAGCTTAGGACAGGGGGTTAGTGGCTACACCTTC. Amino acid sequence: CASSLGQGVSGYTF.

This clonotype was recorded many times. This chain connects TRBV11-2 to TRBJ2-3, with 8 bases identical to TRBD1. CDR3 length: 16 residues. V lost 6 bases to trimming and J lost 4 bases; unmatched junction nucleotides: 12. Germline V gene sequence: CDR1 SGHAT, CDR2 FQNNGV. CDR3 sequence reads: CASRDEGQASADTQYF. The CDR3 DNA sequence: TGTGCCAGCAGAGACGAGGGACAGGCGTCCGCAGATACGCAGTATTTT.

This clonotype was seen many times. The chain is built from TRBV7-9 and TRBJ2-7; the match to TRBD1 covers 8 bases. Germline-derived CDR1 and CDR2 are SEHNR and FQNEAQ (reference sequence). V shed 5 bases and J 3 bases; nucleotides not matched to a gene: 15. This CDR3 region has 17 residues. The CDR3 loop is CASSPNNRDRHDYEQYF. CDR3 nucleotides: TGTGCCAGCAGCCCGAACAATAGGGACAGGCACGACTACGAGCAGTACTTC.

This clonotype was recorded at least ten times. CDR3 nucleotides: TGTGCCAGCAGCTTGGAATCAGGGGGCGGTTACGAGCAGTACTTC. Its translation: CASSLESGGGYEQYF. The chain combines TRBV5-4 with TRBJ2-7; TRBD1 matches at 8 bases. V shed 0 bases, J shed 4 bases, and the junction held 6 bases outside the gene matches. Per the germline V gene, CDR1 is SGHNT and CDR2 is YYREEE (reference sequence). CDR3 size: 15 residues.

The chain is built from TRBV5-1 and TRBJ2-3; D remains ambiguous. This CDR3 spans 15 amino acids. V lost 0 bases and J lost 2, with 10 bases in between. Germline assignment: CDR1 SGHRS and CDR2 YFSETQ. Here the CDR3 reads CASSLAPEPTDTQYF. In nucleotides, the CDR3 is TGCGCCAGCAGCTTGGCTCCCGAGCCCACAGATACGCAGTATTTT.

This clonotype was seen many times. The V call is TRBV20-1, the J call TRBJ1-4; tentatively, D is TRBD1 (5 bases). The CDR3 extends over 18 amino acids. Per the germline V gene, CDR1 is DFQATT and CDR2 is SNEGSKA (reference sequence). V was pared by 0 bases and J by 0 bases, with 17 bases between. Written as DNA, the CDR3 is TGCAGTGCTAGAGATGTAGGGGTCCCCGTCACAACTAATGAAAAACTGTTTTTT. Its protein is CSARDVGVPVTTNEKLFF.

At least ten counts were recorded for this clonotype. The rearrangement joins TRBV7-6 to TRBJ1-6, with TRBD1 as a possible D gene (6 bases). In germline, CDR1 is SGHVS, CDR2 FNYEAQ. The germline V and J ends were trimmed by 2 bases and 7 bases, with 18 bases remaining between them. This CDR3 is built from 17 residues. The CDR3 DNA reads TGTGCCAGCAGCTTAAAGACTGTCTTCCAGGGGAATTCACCCCTCCACTTT. Protein product: CASSLKTVFQGNSPLHF.

This clonotype has a count of ten or more. The chain recombines TRBV7-6 with TRBJ2-3, with TRBD1 identical over 8 bases. The V gene end was trimmed by 5 bases and the J gene end by 4 bases; junction bases not matched to a gene: 8. CDR3 length: 15 amino acids. CDR1 and CDR2 (germline): SGHVS, FNYEAQ. The CDR3 nucleotides read TGTGCCAGCAGCCGTAGGACAGGGTTTGCAGATACGCAGTATTTT. Translated, it gives CASSRRTGFADTQYF.

This clonotype was observed at least ten times. The chain carries TRBV10-3 and TRBJ1-6; D is ambiguous. Trimming cost V 10 bases and J 7 bases, with 17 bases left between them. The CDR3 spans 14 residues. Per germline, CDR1 ENHRY and CDR2 SYGVKD. CDR3 nucleotide sequence: TGTGCCACCCGTAATAGGATTGGGAATTCACCCCTCCACTTT. It yields the protein CATRNRIGNSPLHF.